This TCR gamma chain was identified in a study of γδ T cells in repeated Plasmodium falciparum infection. Bulk repertoires came from Vgamma9/Vdelta2+ or Vdelta2-negative gammadelta T cells flow-sorted from PBMC. TCRdb re-called clones from the multiplex PCR reads using CATT. This sample has 30,000 or so gamma-chain clones, with under 1.5% found just once. CDR3 length: 13 amino acids. Germline-derived CDR1 and CDR2 are VTNTFY and YDVSTARD (reference sequence). This clone showed up just a few times. This DNA's translation and the protein TCRdb lists, from a much larger clone, do not match at residue 10, likely due to a read error; the protein shown is translated from the DNA.

Sequencing was done on a sample of gamma-delta T cells from blood. The chain carries TRGV3 and TRGJ1 or TRGJ2. No J gene is reported in TCRdb; it was inferred here by comparing the DNA with germline. This sequence originates from a pool of human donors (malaria-infected and uninfected, not separated). Here the CDR3 reads CATWDRPGYRKLF. DNA of the CDR3: TGTGCCACCTGGGACAGGCCAGGTTATAGGAAACTCTTT.